This TCR beta chain originates from a study of shared clonotypes between healthy human individuals. As defined, naive CD8 cells were CD45RO-negative and positively selected for CCR7, with terminally differentiated effector memory CD45RA+ cells excluded. CDR3 length: 16 amino acids. Trimming took off 0 bases at V and 1 base at J, with 11 bases between the two ends. Germline V gene sequence: CDR1 SGDLS, CDR2 YYNGEE. Profiled with immunoSEQ multiplex PCR; TCRdb holds only in-frame clones, not every one. The table has fewer than 850,000 clones, 90% to 98% seen once; the top ten hold over 0.2%. Sequencing was performed on naive CD8+ T cells sorted from blood. The gene calls are TRBV9 and TRBJ2-1, with a weak D call TRBD2 (6 bases). The receptor's source is a man aged 30 to 45 in good health. The CDR3 coding sequence is TGTGCCAGCAGCGTAGCCGGGACTGGATCCTACAATGAGCAGTTCTTC. It specifies CASSVAGTGSYNEQFF.